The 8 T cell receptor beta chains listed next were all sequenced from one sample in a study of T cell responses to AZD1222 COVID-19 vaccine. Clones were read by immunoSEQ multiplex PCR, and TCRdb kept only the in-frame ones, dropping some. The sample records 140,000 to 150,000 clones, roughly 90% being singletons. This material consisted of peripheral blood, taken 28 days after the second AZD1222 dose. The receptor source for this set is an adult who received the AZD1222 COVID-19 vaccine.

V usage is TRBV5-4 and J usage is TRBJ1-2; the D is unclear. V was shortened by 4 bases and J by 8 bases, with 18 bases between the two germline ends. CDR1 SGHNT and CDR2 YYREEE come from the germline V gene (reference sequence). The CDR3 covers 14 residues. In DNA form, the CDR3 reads TGTGCCAGCAGCCCCAACCTGGACGGGGAAGGCTACACCTTC. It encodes CASSPNLDGEGYTF.

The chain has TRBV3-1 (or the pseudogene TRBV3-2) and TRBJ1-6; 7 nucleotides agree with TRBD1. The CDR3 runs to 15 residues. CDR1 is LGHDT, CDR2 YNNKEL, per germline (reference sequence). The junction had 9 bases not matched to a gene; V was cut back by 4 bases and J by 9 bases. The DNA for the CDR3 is TGTGCCAGCAGCCCGGACCGACAGGGATTTTCACCCCTCCACTTT. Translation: CASSPDRQGFSPLHF.

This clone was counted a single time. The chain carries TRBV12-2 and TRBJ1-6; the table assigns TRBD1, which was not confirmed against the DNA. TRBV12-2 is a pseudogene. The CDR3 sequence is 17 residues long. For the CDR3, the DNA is TGTGCAAGTCGCATCCGGGACAGGAGCTCCTATAATTCACCCCTCCACTTT. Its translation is CASRIRDRSSYNSPLHF.

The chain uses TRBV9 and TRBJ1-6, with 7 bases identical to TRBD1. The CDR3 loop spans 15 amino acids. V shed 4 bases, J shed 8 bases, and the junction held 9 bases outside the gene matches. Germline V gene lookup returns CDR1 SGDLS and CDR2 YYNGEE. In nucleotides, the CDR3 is TGTGCCAGCAGCCCAGGGACAGCCGTGGATTCACCCCTCCACTTT. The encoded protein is CASSPGTAVDSPLHF.

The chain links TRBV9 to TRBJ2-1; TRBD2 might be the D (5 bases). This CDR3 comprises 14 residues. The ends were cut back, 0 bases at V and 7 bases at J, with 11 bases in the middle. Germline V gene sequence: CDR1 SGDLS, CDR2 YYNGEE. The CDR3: CASSVALGSNEQFF. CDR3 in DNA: TGTGCCAGCAGCGTAGCTCTAGGGAGTAATGAGCAGTTCTTC.

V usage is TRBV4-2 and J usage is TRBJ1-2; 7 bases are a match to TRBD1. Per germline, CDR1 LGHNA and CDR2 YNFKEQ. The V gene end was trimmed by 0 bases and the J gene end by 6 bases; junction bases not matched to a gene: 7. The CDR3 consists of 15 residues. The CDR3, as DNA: TGTGCCAGCAGCCAAGACCGTGGGCAGGGGGATGGCTACACCTTC. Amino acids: CASSQDRGQGDGYTF.

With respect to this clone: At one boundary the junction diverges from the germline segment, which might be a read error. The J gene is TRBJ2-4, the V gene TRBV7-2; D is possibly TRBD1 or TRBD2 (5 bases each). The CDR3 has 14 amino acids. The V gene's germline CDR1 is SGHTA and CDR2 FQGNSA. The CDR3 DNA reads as TGTGCCAGCAGCTTAAGGGGAGCCCAAAACATTCAGTACTTC. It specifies CASSLRGAQNIQYF.

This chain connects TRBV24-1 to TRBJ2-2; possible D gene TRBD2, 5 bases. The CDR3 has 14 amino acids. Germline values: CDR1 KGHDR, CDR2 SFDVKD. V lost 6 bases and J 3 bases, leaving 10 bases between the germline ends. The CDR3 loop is CATSSSTDTGELFF. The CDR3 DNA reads TGTGCCACCAGTTCTAGCACCGACACCGGGGAGCTGTTTTTT.